This T cell receptor (beta chain) was captured in a study of PD-1 blockade in classical Hodgkin lymphoma. All patients relapsed after autologous stem cell transplantation, and brentuximab vedotin exposure varied. Study-wide results and caveats: Patients with a complete response exhibited baseline diversity comparable to newly diagnosed patients.

Germline V CDR1 and CDR2: LNHDA, SQIVND (reference sequence). The V end was cut by 4 bases, the J end by 3 bases, with 11 bases between. The CDR3 has 14 residues. Profiled with immunoSEQ multiplex PCR; TCRdb holds only in-frame clones, not every one. The repertoire consists of roughly 42,000 clones, with around 75% occurring once and the leading ten covering approximately 20%. Notes on this clone: Its antigen is currently unknown.

The material sequenced was peripheral blood mononuclear cells (PBMCs), taken at baseline. This receptor was taken from a human donor with classical Hodgkin lymphoma. The V call is TRBV19, the J call TRBJ2-3, with D tentatively TRBD1 (5 bases). CDR3 amino acids: CASSTGLGTDTQYF. As DNA, the CDR3 is TGTGCCAGTAGTACAGGGTTGGGGACAGATACGCAGTATTTT.